This T cell receptor beta chain is from a study of T cell responses to AZD1222 COVID-19 vaccine (dated by TCRdb to about 2021). Looking at the study overall: AZD1222 recipients given second doses at about 4 weeks or at about 12 weeks were pooled, since spike-specific TCR depth and breadth were not found to differ between the two schedules. TCR sequencing covered 233 trial participants: some 210 given two doses of AZD1222 and approximately 26 given two doses of MenACWY control vaccine. Trial participants were enrolled by age into 18-55, 56-69 and 70-plus year subgroups, with roughly 150, 30 and 60 TCR-sequenced participants respectively.

CDR1 and CDR2 are drawn from the germline V gene (reference sequence): MNHEY, SMNVEV. After removal of 1 base from V and 7 bases from J, the junction retains 6 bases not matched to a gene. The cysteine opens and the phenylalanine closes a CDR3 of 15 amino acids. Only the CDR3 DNA stays, 45 bases, in frame from base 1. The CDR3 regions of human TCRbeta chains were subjected to immunosequencing. For the original study's pipeline: Repertoire TCRs were matched against a reference library of SARS-CoV-2-specific TCRs generated with the MIRA antigen-specificity platform. Breadth meant the fraction of unique TCRs that were SARS-CoV-2-associated, whereas depth meant the fraction of total T cells that were SARS-CoV-2-associated. Each spike-specific TCR was assigned to its reactive spike region and to a CD4 or CD8 class using the MIRA data. Log10-transformed breadth and depth values were compared by one-way ANOVA with Sidak's multiple comparisons tests. TCRdb's version of the immuneACCESS table is confined to in-frame rearrangements and falls short of the full clone set. An unresolved V gene accounts for under half of the shortfall where checked; the remainder is of unknown origin. V and J calls plus clone size are reproduced from that table; the DNA served to infer D and trimming. Present in this sample are some 130,000 clones, 88% of which were seen just once. The ten largest make up roughly 4% of the sample.

The full study reports these points: Because no samples from the day 14 peak response were available, repertoires could be characterized only after the peak T cell response. Spike-specific TCR breadth and depth rose significantly after two AZD1222 doses compared with day 0 and with MenACWY recipients. Reportedly, close to half of the unique spike-specific TCRs recognized epitopes lying outside the regions that are mutated in the B.1.351 and B.1.1.7 variants. Only five or six AZD1222 recipients were SARS-CoV-2 seropositive at baseline, limiting conclusions about previously exposed vaccinees. Participants were mostly white British and included more females than males, and it was suggested by the authors that clonal diversity may have been underestimated. The vaccine-associated CD4 TCRs covered the entire spike protein, and the dominant responses fell in regions 160-218 and 743-854. The 56-69-year group was small, and its depth increase did not reach significance, likely because of low power.

The sample's time point label, in plain terms: baseline before first vaccination. Vaccinee samples came from UK trials COV001 and COV002, including a single-blind randomized controlled phase 2/3 trial of AZD1222 (ChAdOx1 nCoV-19) in healthy adults. For TCRbeta chain sequencing, PBMC samples were collected from trial participants at day 0 and at day 28 after the second dose. Notes on this clone: The clone's antigen remains unknown. The input lacks base qualities; no much larger clone sits a single base away.

The input for sequencing was peripheral blood, taken on day 0 of AZD1222 vaccination. The rearranged chain carries TRBV27 and TRBJ1-2, and 10 bases in between align with TRBD1. The receptor's source is an adult in good health. The CDR3 protein: CASSLLGDRGGGYTF. The nucleotide sequence is given as TGTGCCAGCAGTTTATTAGGGGACAGGGGAGGTGGCTACACCTTC.